This T cell receptor beta chain was recovered during a study of cytomegalovirus exposure and HLA in healthy donors. The primer mix had 60 Vbeta and 13 Jbeta primers. Per the study methods: Roughly 10 million shared chains were among the roughly 78 million unique TCR beta chains that a later analysis counted. Sequenced by immunoSEQ multiplex PCR; TCRdb stores in-frame clones only, minus some. Clonal size and the V and J genes are those of that table, whereas D and trimming came from the DNA. This sample has 90,000 to 110,000 clones, with around 15% found just once. General study findings and limits: According to an earlier analysis, most TCR beta V segments yielded productive rearrangements about 90% or about 30% of the time.

Trimming stripped 2 bases from V and 8 bases from J, with 5 bases between. The CDR3 contains 12 residues. Germline CDR1 and CDR2: SGHNT and YYREEE (reference sequence). This clone was picked up a small number of times. What it binds is not known. Sequencing used PBMCs. The rearrangement uses TRBV5-4 and TRBJ1-6; D is uncertain. The source of this sequence is a female donor in good health and CMV-seronegative. The CDR3 DNA is TGTGCCAGCAGCTTCGGGGATTCACCCCTCCACTTT. This translates into CASSFGDSPLHF.